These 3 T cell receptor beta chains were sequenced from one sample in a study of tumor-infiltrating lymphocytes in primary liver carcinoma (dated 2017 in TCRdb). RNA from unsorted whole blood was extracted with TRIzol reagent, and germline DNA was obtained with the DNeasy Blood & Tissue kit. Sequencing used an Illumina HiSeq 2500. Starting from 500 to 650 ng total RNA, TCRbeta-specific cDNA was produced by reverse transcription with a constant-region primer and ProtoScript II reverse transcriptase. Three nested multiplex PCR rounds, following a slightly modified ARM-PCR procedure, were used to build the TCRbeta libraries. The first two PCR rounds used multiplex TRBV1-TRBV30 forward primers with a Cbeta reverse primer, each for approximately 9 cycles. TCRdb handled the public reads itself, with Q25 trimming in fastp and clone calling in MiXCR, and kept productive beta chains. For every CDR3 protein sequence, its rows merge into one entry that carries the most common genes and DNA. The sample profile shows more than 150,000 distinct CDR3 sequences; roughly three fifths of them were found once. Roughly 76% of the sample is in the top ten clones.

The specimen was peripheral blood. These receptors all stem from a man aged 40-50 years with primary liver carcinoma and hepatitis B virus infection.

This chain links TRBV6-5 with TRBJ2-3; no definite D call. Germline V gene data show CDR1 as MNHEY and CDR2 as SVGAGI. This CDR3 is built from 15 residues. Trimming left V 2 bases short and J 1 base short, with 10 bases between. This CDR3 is CASSYRSLGTDTQYF. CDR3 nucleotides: TGTGCCAGCAGTTACAGGAGTCTTGGCACAGATACGCAGTATTTT.

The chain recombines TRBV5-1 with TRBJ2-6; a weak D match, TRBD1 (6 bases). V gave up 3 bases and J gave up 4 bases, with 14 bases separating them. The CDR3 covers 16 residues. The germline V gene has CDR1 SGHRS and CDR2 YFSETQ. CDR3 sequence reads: CASSSPQGAGANVLTF. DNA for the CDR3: TGCGCCAGCAGCTCCCCACAGGGTGCCGGGGCCAACGTCCTGACTTTC.

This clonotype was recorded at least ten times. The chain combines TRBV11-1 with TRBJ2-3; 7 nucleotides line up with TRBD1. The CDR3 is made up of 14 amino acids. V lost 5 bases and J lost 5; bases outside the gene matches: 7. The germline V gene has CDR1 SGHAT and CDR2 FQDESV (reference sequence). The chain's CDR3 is CASSRDSARDTQYF. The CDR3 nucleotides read TGTGCCAGCAGCCGGGACAGTGCCCGAGATACGCAGTATTTT.